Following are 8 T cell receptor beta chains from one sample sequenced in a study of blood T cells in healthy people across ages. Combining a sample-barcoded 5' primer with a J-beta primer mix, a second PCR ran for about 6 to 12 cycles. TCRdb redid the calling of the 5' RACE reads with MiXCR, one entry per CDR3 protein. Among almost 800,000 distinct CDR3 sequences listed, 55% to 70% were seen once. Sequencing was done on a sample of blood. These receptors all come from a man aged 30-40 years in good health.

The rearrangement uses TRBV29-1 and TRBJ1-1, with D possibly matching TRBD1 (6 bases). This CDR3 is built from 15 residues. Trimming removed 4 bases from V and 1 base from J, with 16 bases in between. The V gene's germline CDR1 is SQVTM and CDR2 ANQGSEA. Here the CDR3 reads CSVGTDGQTNTEAFF. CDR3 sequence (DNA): TGCAGCGTTGGGACAGACGGGCAGACGAACACTGAAGCTTTCTTT.

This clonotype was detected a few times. As DNA, the CDR3 is TGTGCCAGCAGTGAAGACGGAGCCTACAATGAGCAGTTCTTC. It translates to CASSEDGAYNEQFF. The V call is TRBV2, the J call TRBJ2-1, with no clear D. The CDR3 is 14 residues long. Trimming took 1 base from V and 2 from J, leaving 6 bases between them. Germline V gene lookup returns CDR1 SNHLY and CDR2 FYNNEI.

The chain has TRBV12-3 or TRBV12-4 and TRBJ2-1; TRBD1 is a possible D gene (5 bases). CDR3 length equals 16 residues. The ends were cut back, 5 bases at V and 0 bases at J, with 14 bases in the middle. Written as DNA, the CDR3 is TGTGCCAGCAGTACTGTAGGGGCCAGCTCCTACAATGAGCAGTTCTTC. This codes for CASSTVGASSYNEQFF.

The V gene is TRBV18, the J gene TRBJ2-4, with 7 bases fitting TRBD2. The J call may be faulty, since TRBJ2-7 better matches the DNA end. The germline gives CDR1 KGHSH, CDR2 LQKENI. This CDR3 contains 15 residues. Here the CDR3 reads CASSPVAGDSYEQYF. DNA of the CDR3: TGTGCCAGCTCACCAGTGGCGGGAGATTCCTACGAGCAGTACTTC.

CDR3 DNA sequence: TGTGCCAGCAGTTTAGAGGGCCTGAGCACTGAAGCTTTCTTT. It translates to CASSLEGLSTEAFF. V and J are TRBV27 and TRBJ1-1; no reliable D call. The CDR3 runs to 14 residues. Germline V gives CDR1 MNHEY, CDR2 SMNVEV (reference sequence). Between the trimmed V and J ends, which lost 2 bases and 4 bases, there was a span of 11 bases.

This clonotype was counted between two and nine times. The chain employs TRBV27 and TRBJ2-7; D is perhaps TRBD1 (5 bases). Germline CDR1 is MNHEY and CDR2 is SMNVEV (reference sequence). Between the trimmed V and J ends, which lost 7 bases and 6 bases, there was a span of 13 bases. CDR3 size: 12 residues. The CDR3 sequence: CASIGVRGEQYF. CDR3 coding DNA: TGTGCCAGCATTGGGGTTAGGGGCGAGCAGTACTTC.

Written as DNA, the CDR3 is TGTGTTACAGCCCCCATGGGGGGGGAAAGAACAGATACGCAGTATTTT. Its protein product is CVTAPMGGERTDTQYF. The chain couples TRBV27 to TRBJ2-3; TRBD2 matches at 7 bases. CDR3 length equals 16 residues. The germline gives CDR1 MNHEY, CDR2 SMNVEV (reference sequence).

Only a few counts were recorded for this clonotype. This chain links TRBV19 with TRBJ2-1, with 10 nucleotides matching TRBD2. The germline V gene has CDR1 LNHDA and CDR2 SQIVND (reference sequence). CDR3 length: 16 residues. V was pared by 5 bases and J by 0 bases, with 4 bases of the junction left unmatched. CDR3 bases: TGTGCCAGTAGTTCGGGACTAGCGAGCTCCTACAATGAGCAGTTCTTC. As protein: CASSSGLASSYNEQFF.